Below, 3 T cell receptor beta chains from the same sample are listed, as sequenced in a study of T and B cells in COVID-19 patients. Multiplex PCR with BIOMED2 TRB-A/B primer pools amplified TRB rearrangements. MiXCR, run by TCRdb on the multiplex PCR reads, gives a single entry per CDR3 protein. The sample holds roughly 4,700 distinct CDR3 sequences, 28% seen once. TRB was amplified from around 250-500 ng of blood genomic DNA. Sequenced material: blood. The source of these receptors is a human donor with active COVID-19.

This clonotype is labeled medium-sized (0.01 to 0.1%). J is TRBJ2-3 and V is TRBV13, with TRBD2 identical over 7 bases. The ends lost 5 bases at V and 2 bases at J; junction bases unmatched: 4. The CDR3 has 14 residues. The germline CDR1 and CDR2 sequences are PRHDT and FYEKMQ (reference sequence). Written as DNA, the CDR3 is TGTGCCAGCAGCCCTACTAGCGCCACAGATACGCAGTATTTT. This gives the protein CASSPTSATDTQYF. The full variable domain, rest sourced from reference TRBV13 and TRBJ2-3, is AAGVIQSPRHLIKEKRETATLKCYPIPRHDTVYWYQQGPGQDPQFLISFYEKMQSDKGSIPDRFSAQQFSDYHSELNMSSLELGDSALYFCASSPTSATDTQYFGPGTRLTVL.

By frequency in the sample, this clonotype is medium-sized. J is TRBJ2-5 and V is TRBV19; 9 bases align to TRBD1. The ends lost 7 bases at V and 4 bases at J; junction bases unmatched: 7. The germline V gene encodes CDR1 LNHDA and CDR2 SQIVND (reference sequence). The CDR3 covers 14 residues. The chain's CDR3 is CASTGQGYLETQYF. The CDR3 nucleotides read TGTGCCAGTACGGGACAGGGCTATTTAGAGACCCAGTACTTC. The entire variable domain, with the rest obtained from reference TRBV19 and TRBJ2-5, is as follows: DGGITQSPKYLFRKEGQNVTLSCEQNLNHDAMYWYRQDPGQGLRLIYYSQIVNDFQKGDIAEGYSVSREKKESFPLTVTSAQKNPTAFYLCASTGQGYLETQYFGPGTRLLVL.

In this sample, this clonotype is medium-sized (0.01 to 0.1%). The chain employs TRBV18 and TRBJ1-4; a weak D match, TRBD1 (5 bases). The CDR3 is 15 amino acids. With 1 base removed from V and 4 bases from J, the gap between germline ends came to 10 bases. CDR1 is KGHSH, CDR2 LQKENI, per germline. The CDR3 DNA is TGTGCCAGCTCACCACTGCAGGGATTTAATGAAAAACTGTTTTTT. Residues: CASSPLQGFNEKLFF.